A single T cell receptor beta chain is shown here with its context. The antigen is undetermined. Treatment here: 10-day PBMC culture with coronavirus spike peptide pools or control peptides (ViraFEST assay). Peptide-pool expansion of antigen-specific T cells preceded TCR sequencing in ViraFEST. This specimen comes from a study of vaccination and CD4 T cells after COVID-19. Turning to the study itself: In the control cultures, a CEFX pool, an HIV-1 Nef pool, or no peptide was supplied.

The CDR3 has 16 amino acids. V was shortened by 4 bases and J by 7 bases, with 24 bases between the two germline ends. Per germline, CDR1 SGHRS and CDR2 YFSETQ. Cultured CD4+ T-cell DNA underwent Oncomine TCR Beta short-read sequencing. TCRdb redid the calling of the PCR reads with MiXCR, one entry per CDR3 protein. Among about 4,000 distinct CDR3 sequences listed, 21% were seen once. The chain employs TRBV5-1 and TRBJ2-7, with D possibly matching TRBD1 (6 bases). The input for sequencing was CD4+ T cells from blood, cultured in vitro, taken after SARS-CoV-2 vaccination. This clonotype was sampled from a human donor who had recovered from COVID-19. CDR3 in amino acids: CASSAQTKQGSGEQYF. The CDR3 DNA reads as TGCGCCAGCAGCGCACAGACCAAACAGGGATCCGGGGAGCAGTACTTC. Looking up the rest from reference TRBV5-1 and TRBJ2-7 gives the full variable domain: KAGVTQTPRYLIKTRGQQVTLSCSPISGHRSVSWYQQTPGQGLQFLFEYFSETQRNKGNFPGRFSGRQFSNSRSEMNVSTLELGDSALYLCASSAQTKQGSGEQYFGPGTRLTVT.